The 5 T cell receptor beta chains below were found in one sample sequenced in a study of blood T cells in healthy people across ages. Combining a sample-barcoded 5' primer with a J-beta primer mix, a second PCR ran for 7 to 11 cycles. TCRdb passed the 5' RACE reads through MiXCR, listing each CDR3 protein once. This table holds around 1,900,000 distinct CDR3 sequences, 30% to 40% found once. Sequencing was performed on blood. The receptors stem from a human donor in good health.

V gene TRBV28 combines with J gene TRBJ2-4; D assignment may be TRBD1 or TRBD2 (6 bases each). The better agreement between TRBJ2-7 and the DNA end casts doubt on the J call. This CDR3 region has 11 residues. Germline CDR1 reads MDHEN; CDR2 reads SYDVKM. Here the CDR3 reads CVSGEAHEQYF. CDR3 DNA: TGTGTGTCAGGGGAGGCTCACGAGCAGTACTTC.

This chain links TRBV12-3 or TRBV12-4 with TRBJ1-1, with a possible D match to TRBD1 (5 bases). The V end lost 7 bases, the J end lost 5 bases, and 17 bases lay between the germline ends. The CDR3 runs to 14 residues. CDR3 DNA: TGTGCCAGCAATTCCCAAAGGGGTAGTACTGAAGCTTTCTTT. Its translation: CASNSQRGSTEAFF.

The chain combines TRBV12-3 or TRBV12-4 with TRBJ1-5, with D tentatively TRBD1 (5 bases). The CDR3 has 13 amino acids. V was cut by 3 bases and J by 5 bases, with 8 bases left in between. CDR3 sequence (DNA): TGTGCCAGCAGTTTCGGGACCCATCAGCCCCAGCATTTT. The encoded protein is CASSFGTHQPQHF.

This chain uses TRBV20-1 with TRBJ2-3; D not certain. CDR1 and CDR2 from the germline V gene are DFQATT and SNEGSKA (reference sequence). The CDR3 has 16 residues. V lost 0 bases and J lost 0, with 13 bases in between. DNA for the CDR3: TGCAGTGCTAGAGATCATAGCAGAACTAGCACAGATACGCAGTATTTT. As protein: CSARDHSRTSTDTQYF.

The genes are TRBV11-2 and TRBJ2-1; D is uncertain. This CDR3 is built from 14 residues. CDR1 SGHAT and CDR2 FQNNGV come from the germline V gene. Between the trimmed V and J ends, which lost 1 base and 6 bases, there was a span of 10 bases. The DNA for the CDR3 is TGTGCCAGCAGCTTAGGTAACCCCATCAATGAGCAGTTCTTC. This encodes CASSLGNPINEQFF.